This T cell receptor (beta chain) is from a study of vaccination and CD4 T cells after COVID-19. Study information: Post-vaccine sampling followed dose two by a median approximately 70 days (range 14 to 241).

The treatment denotes: approximately 11-day PBMC culture with coronavirus spike peptide pools or control peptides (ViraFEST assay). A remark on this clonotype: The antigen remains undetermined.

Sequence data for DNA of cultured CD4+ T cells were generated by the Oncomine TCR Beta short-read assay. From the PCR reads, TCRdb called clonotypes with MiXCR, one entry per CDR3 protein. Among tens of thousands of distinct CDR3 sequences listed, about 31% were seen once. The receptor's source is a human donor with COVID-19. The specimen sequenced was cultured CD4+ T cells from blood.

CDR3 bases: TGTGCCAGCAGCTTGAGACTAGCGGGGGGGCGGGTCGGGGAGCTGTTTTTT. Its protein is CASSLRLAGGRVGELFF. The chain uses TRBV7-2 and TRBJ2-2; 14 bases line up with TRBD2. The germline CDR1 and CDR2 sequences are SGHTA and FQGNSA. The J segment lost 7 bases and the V segment lost 3 bases, leaving 7 bases of the junction unmatched. The length of the CDR3 is 17 residues.